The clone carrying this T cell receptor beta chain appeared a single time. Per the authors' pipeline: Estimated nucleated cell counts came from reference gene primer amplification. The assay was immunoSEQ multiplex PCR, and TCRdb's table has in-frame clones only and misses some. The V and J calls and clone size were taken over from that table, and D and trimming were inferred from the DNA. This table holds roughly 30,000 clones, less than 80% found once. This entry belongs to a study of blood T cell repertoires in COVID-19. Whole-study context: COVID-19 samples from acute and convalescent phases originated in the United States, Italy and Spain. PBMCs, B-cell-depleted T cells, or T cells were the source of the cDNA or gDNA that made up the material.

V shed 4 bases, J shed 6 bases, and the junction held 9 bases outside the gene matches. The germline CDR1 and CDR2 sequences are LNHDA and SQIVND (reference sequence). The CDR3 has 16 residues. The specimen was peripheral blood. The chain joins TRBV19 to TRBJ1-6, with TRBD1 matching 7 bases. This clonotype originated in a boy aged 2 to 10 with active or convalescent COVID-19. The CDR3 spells CASSKNNRGGNSPLHF. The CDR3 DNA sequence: TGTGCCAGTAGTAAAAATAACAGGGGAGGTAATTCACCCCTCCACTTT. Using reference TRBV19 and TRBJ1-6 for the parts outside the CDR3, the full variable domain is DGGITQSPKYLFRKEGQNVTLSCEQNLNHDAMYWYRQDPGQGLRLIYYSQIVNDFQKGDIAEGYSVSREKKESFPLTVTSAQKNPTAFYLCASSKNNRGGNSPLHFGNGTRLTVT.